One sample yielded the 13 T cell receptor beta chains listed below, sequenced in a study of blood T cell repertoires in COVID-19. Clones were read by immunoSEQ multiplex PCR, and TCRdb kept only the in-frame ones, dropping some. The table includes 150,000 to 200,000 clones, 80% to 95% detected once. Sequenced: peripheral blood. Source of these receptors: a woman aged 60-75 years with COVID-19, enrolled during active disease.

Details on this clone: This CDR3 is also generated by other DNA sequences in the sample. The gene calls are TRBV5-4 and TRBJ1-2; perhaps TRBD1 as D (6 bases). The CDR3 is made up of 12 amino acids. CDR1 SGHNT and CDR2 YYREEE come from the germline V gene (reference sequence). V was clipped by 3 bases and J by 4 bases, with 7 bases between them. CDR3 protein: CASSSDSYGYTF. CDR3 nucleotide sequence: TGTGCCAGCAGCTCGGACAGCTATGGCTACACCTTC.

The chain is built from TRBV6-5 and TRBJ1-2, with 10 bases aligning to TRBD1. The V gene end was trimmed by 2 bases and the J gene end by 4 bases; junction bases not matched to a gene: 4. In germline, CDR1 is MNHEY, CDR2 SVGAGI. CDR3 length: 15 residues. The CDR3 loop reads CASSYDRGRTYGYTF. DNA of the CDR3: TGTGCCAGCAGTTACGACAGGGGGCGAACCTATGGCTACACCTTC.

The chain is built from TRBV3-1 (or the pseudogene TRBV3-2) and TRBJ1-1; unclear D gene. Germline values: CDR1 LGHDT, CDR2 YNNKEL (reference sequence). The V and J ends lost 3 bases and 4 bases respectively, with 6 bases between them. The CDR3 covers 12 residues. CDR3 DNA sequence: TGTGCCAGCAGCCAGAGTGGCACTGAAGCTTTCTTT. Translating gives CASSQSGTEAFF.

This clone was recorded only once. The V call is TRBV10-3, the J call TRBJ1-3, with TRBD1 as a possible D gene (5 bases). The CDR3 contains 14 residues. V lost 9 bases, J lost 0 bases, and 12 bases lay in between. Per germline, CDR1 ENHRY and CDR2 SYGVKD. The CDR3 spells CAIRTLISGNTIYF. The CDR3 DNA follows: TGTGCCATTAGGACACTTATCTCTGGAAACACCATATATTTT.

The chain combines TRBV30 with TRBJ1-2; D unclear. This CDR3 is built from 13 residues. Germline V CDR1 and CDR2: GTSNPN, SVGIG (reference sequence). The germline V and J ends were trimmed by 2 bases and 1 base, with 8 bases remaining between them. Here the CDR3 DNA reads TGTGCCTGGAGTATGGAGGTTAACTATGGCTACACCTTC. The encoded protein is CAWSMEVNYGYTF.

V usage is TRBV5-1 and J usage is TRBJ2-3, with a possible D match to TRBD1 (5 bases). CDR3 length: 14 residues. With 7 bases removed from V and 4 bases from J, the gap between germline ends came to 16 bases. Germline CDR1 SGHRS, CDR2 YFSETQ. The CDR3 is CASVQTGTPDTQYF. In DNA form, the CDR3 reads TGCGCCAGCGTTCAAACAGGAACCCCAGATACGCAGTATTTT.

The chain uses TRBV10-3 and TRBJ2-7; 8 bases line up with TRBD1. The CDR3 has 13 residues. From germline, CDR1 is ENHRY and CDR2 SYGVKD. With 7 bases clipped from V and 5 bases from J, the junction kept 7 bases outside the gene matches. The CDR3 reads CAIKQGARDEQYF. The CDR3 DNA reads as TGTGCCATCAAGCAGGGGGCCAGAGACGAGCAGTACTTC.

The chain carries TRBV2 and TRBJ2-3; 10 bases line up with TRBD1. Looked up from germline, CDR1 is SNHLY and CDR2 is FYNNEI. The CDR3 spans 20 residues. The ends lost 2 bases at V and 7 bases at J; junction bases unmatched: 21. This chain's CDR3 is CASSEIVEDIRTGGKHTQYF. DNA of the CDR3: TGTGCCAGCAGTGAAATCGTTGAGGACATTAGGACAGGGGGAAAGCATACGCAGTATTTT.

The chain uses TRBV25-1 and TRBJ2-7, with D perhaps TRBD2 (5 bases). The CDR3 is made up of 14 amino acids. V lost 11 bases and J 1 base, leaving 18 bases between the germline ends. The germline V gene has CDR1 MGHDK and CDR2 SYGVNS. The CDR3 nucleotides are TGTGCCCTGGGCCCGGGAAGCTTTTCCTACGAGCAGTACTTC. Amino acid sequence: CALGPGSFSYEQYF.

The count of this clone is one. The rearrangement uses TRBV6-2 or TRBV6-3 and TRBJ2-1, with 15 bases lining up with TRBD2. CDR1 and CDR2 from the germline V gene are MNHEY and SVGEGT. The CDR3 contains 20 residues. Losses at the gene ends were 6 bases for V and 1 base for J; bases not matched to a gene: 13. CDR3 loop: CASSRRTSGGAVVSYNEQFF. The DNA for the CDR3 is TGTGCCAGCAGCCGGAGGACTAGCGGGGGGGCAGTAGTTTCCTACAATGAGCAGTTCTTC.

The CDR3 loop is CASSISGRREFF. The CDR3, as DNA: TGTGCCAGCAGCATAAGCGGGAGGCGGGAGTTCTTC. This chain joins TRBV14 and TRBJ2-1, with 9 bases fitting TRBD2. Germline CDR1 is SGHDN and CDR2 is FVKESK. The CDR3 is 12 residues long. After removal of 5 bases from V and 14 bases from J, the junction contained 7 bases not matched to a gene.

The chain joins TRBV29-1 to TRBJ1-2, with 7 bases matching TRBD1. The germline gives CDR1 SQVTM, CDR2 ANQGSEA. The CDR3 runs to 12 residues. V lost 7 bases and J lost 6; bases outside the gene matches: 8. The CDR3, as DNA: TGCAGCGCCGCAGGGGGACAACATGGCTACACCTTC. This translates into CSAAGGQHGYTF.

The rearrangement links TRBV11-2 to TRBJ1-2; no definite D call. V was pared by 1 base and J by 2 bases, with 11 bases between. CDR3 length: 15 residues. Germline CDR1 SGHAT, CDR2 FQNNGV. The CDR3 is CASSLGPGANYGYTF. The CDR3 DNA is TGTGCCAGCAGCTTAGGGCCGGGAGCCAACTATGGCTACACCTTC.